Listed here are 25 T cell receptor beta chains from one sample, sequenced in a study of shared clonotypes between healthy human individuals (dated by TCRdb to 2020 to 2021). The library was built by means of the immunoSEQ multiplex PCR assay. As stored in TCRdb, this immuneACCESS dataset retains in-frame rearrangements with V and J assigned. A fraction of the clones does not appear; measured against another copy, unresolved V genes explain less than half of the discrepancy, and the remainder lacks a known reason. The sample table lists 450,000 or so clones, over 60% of them with a count of one. The leading ten clones occupy around 12% of the sample. Material: PBMCs. The receptors were gathered from a woman between 35 and 50 years old in good health. Some clones in this sample may be carry-over from other donors' samples.

The chain is built from TRBV10-1 and TRBJ1-1, with D tentatively TRBD1 (5 bases). Per the germline V gene, CDR1 is WNHNN and CDR2 is SYGVQD (reference sequence). This CDR3 spans 15 amino acids. Trimming removed 3 bases from V and 1 base from J, with 12 bases in between. CDR3 sequence reads: CASSDQEGPNTEAFF. The CDR3 DNA reads as TGCGCCAGCAGTGATCAGGAGGGGCCGAACACTGAAGCTTTCTTT.

A few counts support this clone. V and J are TRBV6-1 and TRBJ2-1; 10 positions agree with TRBD2. The CDR3 is made up of 15 amino acids. The germline CDR1 and CDR2 sequences are MNHNS and SASEGT. After removal of 6 bases from V and 4 bases from J, the junction contained 6 bases not matched to a gene. For the CDR3, the DNA is TGTGCCAGCAGCTCCGCACTAGCGGGATACAATGAGCAGTTCTTC. The encoded protein is CASSSALAGYNEQFF.

CDR3 residues: CASSPLRGAGPDTQYF. CDR3 sequence (DNA): TGTGCCAGCTCACCTCTCCGGGGGGCGGGGCCAGATACGCAGTATTTT. The rearrangement links TRBV18 to TRBJ2-3, with D maybe TRBD2 (7 bases). The CDR3 has 16 residues. V was pared by 3 bases and J by 4 bases, with 17 bases between. CDR1 and CDR2 from the germline V gene are KGHSH and LQKENI.

V is TRBV6-4 and J is TRBJ2-1; a possible D gene is TRBD2 (6 bases). The CDR3 runs to 14 residues. The germline V gene has CDR1 MRHNA and CDR2 SNTAGT. Trimming pared 3 bases from V and 5 bases from J, leaving 11 bases between. The CDR3 here is CASSEEGWDNEQFF. DNA of the CDR3: TGTGCCAGCAGTGAGGAGGGGTGGGACAATGAGCAGTTCTTC.

This chain connects TRBV7-9 to TRBJ2-7; 11 positions match TRBD2. This CDR3 is 18 amino acids long. V was clipped by 3 bases and J by 7 bases; unmatched bases: 17. Looked up from germline, CDR1 is SEHNR and CDR2 is FQNEAQ (reference sequence). Here the CDR3 DNA reads TGTGCCAGCAGCTTTAAGGGCCTCTTAGCGGGAGGGATACCGGAGCAGTACTTC. Translated, it gives CASSFKGLLAGGIPEQYF. Full variable domain (rest looked up from reference TRBV7-9 and TRBJ2-7): DTGVSQNPRHKITKRGQNVTFRCDPISEHNRLYWYRQTLGQGPEFLTYFQNEAQLEKSRLLSDRFSAERPKGSFSTLEIQRTEQGDSAMYLCASSFKGLLAGGIPEQYFGPGTRLTVT.

The J gene is TRBJ2-7, the V gene TRBV28; 9 nucleotides line up with TRBD1. Trimming removed 6 bases from V and 3 bases from J; junction bases left unmatched: 6. The germline gives CDR1 MDHEN, CDR2 SYDVKM. This CDR3 has 14 amino acids. CDR3 sequence reads: CASRSDRGVYEQYF. The CDR3 DNA is TGTGCCAGCAGATCAGACAGGGGGGTCTACGAGCAGTACTTC.

This chain uses TRBV28 with TRBJ2-1; TRBD2 agrees at 7 bases. CDR1 and CDR2 from the germline V gene are MDHEN and SYDVKM. CDR3 length equals 16 residues. With V trimmed by 3 bases and J by 2 bases, 7 bases remained unmatched. CDR3 sequence: CASSLAGGGAYNEQFF. The CDR3 bases are TGTGCCAGCAGTTTGGCGGGCGGGGGAGCCTACAATGAGCAGTTCTTC.

Notes on this clone: A clone one base away is much larger, so this may be a read error. Distinct nucleotide sequences in the sample also encode this CDR3. V is TRBV29-1 and J is TRBJ2-7, with 8 bases that match TRBD2. Germline-derived CDR1 and CDR2 are SQVTM and ANQGSEA. This CDR3 contains 13 residues. V was clipped by 3 bases and J by 3 bases; unmatched bases: 4. In DNA form, the CDR3 reads TGCAGCGTTGACAGCGGGGGACGCTACGAGCAGTACTTC. This translates into CSVDSGGRYEQYF.

About this clone: Additional DNA sequences in this sample encode the identical CDR3. V gene TRBV5-6 combines with J gene TRBJ1-6; 8 bases fit TRBD1. Trimming took 7 bases from V and 10 from J; bases not matched to a gene: 7. Germline-derived CDR1 and CDR2 are SGHDT and YYEEEE. The CDR3 length is 13 residues. In DNA form, the CDR3 reads TGTGCCAGCCACCAGGGGGCATCCTCACCCCTCCACTTT. Translating gives CASHQGASSPLHF.

Worth noting for this clone: One end of the junction varies from germline; a read error may be responsible. This chain joins TRBV30 and TRBJ2-1; TRBD2 agrees at 12 bases. Germline loops: CDR1 GTSNPN, CDR2 SVGIG (reference sequence). This CDR3 is 19 amino acids long. The CDR3 loop reads CVWSVLGTSGSSSYNEQFF. CDR3 DNA sequence: TGTGTCTGGAGTGTGCTTGGGACTAGCGGGTCAAGCTCCTACAATGAGCAGTTCTTC. Filled out from reference TRBV30 and TRBJ2-1, the complete variable domain reads SQTIHQWPATLVQPVGSPLSLECTVEGTSNPNLYWYRQAAGRGLQLLFYSVGIGQISSEVPQNLSASRPQDRQFILSSKKLLLSDSGFYLCVWSVLGTSGSSSYNEQFFGPGTRLTVL.

The V call is TRBV6-4, the J call TRBJ1-5; weak D call: TRBD1 (6 bases). Germline V CDR1 and CDR2: MRHNA, SNTAGT. The V end was cut by 3 bases, the J end by 7 bases, with 13 bases between. The CDR3 has 14 amino acids. The CDR3 nucleotides read TGTGCCAGCAGTGAACAGGGTGACCGGCAGCCCCAGCATTTT. This codes for CASSEQGDRQPQHF.

This rearrangement joins TRBV2 to TRBJ2-6; 8 nucleotides line up with TRBD1. The CDR3 covers 16 residues. Trimming removed 5 bases from V and 4 bases from J; junction bases left unmatched: 7. From germline, CDR1 is SNHLY and CDR2 FYNNEI. The CDR3 loop reads CASSTWTGRGANVLTF. The DNA of the CDR3 is TGTGCCAGCAGTACCTGGACAGGGAGAGGGGCCAACGTCCTGACTTTC.

The gene calls are TRBV6-5 and TRBJ2-1; D is ambiguous. This CDR3 has 13 residues. V was trimmed by 4 bases and J by 7 bases, leaving 11 bases between them. Germline V gene sequence: CDR1 MNHEY, CDR2 SVGAGI. CDR3 sequence: CASSSRIPNEQFF. Written as DNA, the CDR3 is TGTGCCAGCAGTTCCCGAATCCCTAATGAGCAGTTCTTC.

About this clone: A far larger clone is one base from this, pointing to a likely read error. Other DNA sequences of this sample code for an identical CDR3. V usage is TRBV28 and J usage is TRBJ2-7, with 9 positions matching TRBD1. The J segment lost 6 bases and the V segment lost 5 bases, leaving 14 bases of the junction unmatched. CDR1 and CDR2 (germline): MDHEN, SYDVKM. This CDR3 is built from 16 residues. CDR3 in amino acids: CASSLAPGTGLVEQYF. The CDR3 DNA follows: TGTGCCAGCAGTCTGGCCCCCGGGACAGGGCTCGTCGAGCAGTACTTC. Complete variable domain (other parts from reference TRBV28 and TRBJ2-7): DVKVTQSSRYLVKRTGEKVFLECVQDMDHENMFWYRQDPGLGLRLIYFSYDVKMKEKGDIPEGYSVSREKKERFSLILESASTNQTSMYLCASSLAPGTGLVEQYFGPGTRLTVT.

Note on this clone: A much larger clone differs by one base, so this may be a read error. This specimen includes other DNA sequences encoding the same CDR3. The chain carries TRBV2 and TRBJ2-7; TRBD1 agrees at 7 bases. V gave up 5 bases and J gave up 3 bases; unmatched junction bases: 1. Germline assignment: CDR1 SNHLY and CDR2 FYNNEI. The CDR3 is 12 residues long. CDR3: CASSWDSYEQYF. The CDR3 DNA is TGTGCCAGCAGTTGGGACAGCTACGAGCAGTACTTC.

The chain employs TRBV29-1 and TRBJ1-1; 7 bases line up with TRBD1. Germline V gives CDR1 SQVTM, CDR2 ANQGSEA. The ends lost 3 bases at V and 4 bases at J; junction bases unmatched: 8. The CDR3 totals 14 residues. The CDR3, as DNA: TGCAGCGTTGATGACCGACAGGGTGGCACTGAAGCTTTCTTT. Protein product: CSVDDRQGGTEAFF.

Remarks on this clone: A read error may account for a junction end that differs from germline. The CDR3 loop reads CASSKQSGYGETQYF. The CDR3 DNA is TGCGCCAGCAGCAAGCAGTCGGGGTACGGGGAGACCCAGTACTTC. The rearrangement uses TRBV6-5 and TRBJ2-5; a weak D match, TRBD2 (5 bases). This CDR3 contains 15 residues. Germline loops: CDR1 MNHEY, CDR2 SVGAGI.

The table lists this clone with a few counts. The J gene is TRBJ1-1, the V gene TRBV30; D perhaps matches TRBD1 (6 bases). V was pared by 6 bases and J by 6 bases, with 11 bases between. The germline V gene encodes CDR1 GTSNPN and CDR2 SVGIG (reference sequence). The length of the CDR3 is 11 residues. The CDR3 coding sequence is TGTGCCTGCGTACAGGGTCCTGAAGCTTTCTTT. It encodes CACVQGPEAFF.

This sequence joins TRBV28 and TRBJ1-5, with 7 bases aligning to TRBD1. The germline V gene has CDR1 MDHEN and CDR2 SYDVKM. Trimming cost V 6 bases and J 6 bases; bases outside gene matches: 11. The CDR3 has 15 amino acids. The DNA for the CDR3 is TGTGCCAGCAGGCCGCACAGGGGACAAGGTCAGCCCCAGCATTTT. Translation: CASRPHRGQGQPQHF.

This clone was observed many times. This chain joins TRBV6-1 and TRBJ2-1; 13 bases match TRBD2. The germline V gene encodes CDR1 MNHNS and CDR2 SASEGT. The CDR3 length is 15 residues. Trimming removed 3 bases from V and 7 bases from J; junction bases left unmatched: 3. As DNA, the CDR3 is TGTGCCAGCAGTGACGGACTAGCGGGAGAGAATGAGCAGTTCTTC. This gives the protein CASSDGLAGENEQFF.

The V gene is TRBV9, the J gene TRBJ2-5; 9 nucleotides align to TRBD2. The CDR3 runs to 15 residues. The V and J ends lost 1 base and 2 bases, in that order; junction bases with no gene match: 3. Germline values: CDR1 SGDLS, CDR2 YYNGEE. CDR3 region: CASSVSSGAQETQYF. In nucleotides, the CDR3 is TGTGCCAGCAGCGTATCTAGCGGGGCACAAGAGACCCAGTACTTC.

DNA of the CDR3: TGTGCCAGCGGGACTAGCGAAACCTACGAGCAGTACTTC. Translated, it gives CASGTSETYEQYF. This sequence joins TRBV6-1 and TRBJ2-7; 10 nucleotides match TRBD2. CDR3 length: 13 amino acids. Germline V gene sequence: CDR1 MNHNS, CDR2 SASEGT. Trimming removed 8 bases from V and 2 bases from J; junction bases left unmatched: 3.

A note on this clone: Other DNA sequences within the sample encode an identical CDR3. V is TRBV29-1 and J is TRBJ1-2; 7 bases agree with TRBD1. This CDR3 is 12 amino acids long. J lost 8 bases, V lost 3 bases, and 6 bases had no gene match. The germline gives CDR1 SQVTM, CDR2 ANQGSEA. The CDR3 sequence is CSVERTGSGYTF. DNA for the CDR3: TGCAGCGTTGAGAGGACAGGATCCGGCTACACCTTC.

This chain uses TRBV18 with TRBJ1-5, with D uncertain. This CDR3 is 13 amino acids long. The V gene's germline CDR1 is KGHSH and CDR2 LQKENI. Trimming cost V 2 bases and J 4 bases, with 6 bases left between them. The chain's CDR3 is CASSPSENQPQHF. For the CDR3, the DNA is TGTGCCAGCTCACCATCGGAGAATCAGCCCCAGCATTTT. The variable domain in full, with the rest retrieved from reference TRBV18 and TRBJ1-5, is NAGVMQNPRHLVRRRGQEARLRCSPMKGHSHVYWYRQLPEEGLKFMVYLQKENIIDESGMPKERFSAEFPKEGPSILRIQQVVRGDSAAYFCASSPSENQPQHFGDGTRLSIL.

As to this clone: Other DNA sequences from this sample encode an identical CDR3 as well. The chain recombines TRBV5-1 with TRBJ2-3, with unresolved D. Trimming removed 0 bases at V and 2 bases at J, with 7 bases between. The germline V gene encodes CDR1 SGHRS and CDR2 YFSETQ. The CDR3 sequence is 14 residues long. This chain's CDR3 is CASSLGGPTDTQYF. DNA for the CDR3: TGCGCCAGCAGCTTGGGCGGACCCACAGATACGCAGTATTTT.